This T cell receptor (beta chain) was observed in a study of neurological immune-mediated disorders. By sample share, this clonotype is medium-sized. Its antigen is unidentified. Time point of the sample: technical triplicate 1. The study built sorted libraries from 1 million CD4+ or CD8+ T cells. TCRdb passed the 5' RACE reads through MiXCR, listing each CDR3 protein once. The sample shows 20,000 to 25,000 distinct CDR3 sequences, over 10% of them seen only once. Study results and limitations: TCR clonal expansion peaked in HTLV-1-associated myelopathy patients and was lowest in multiple sclerosis patients. Among expanded clones, no CDR3 amino acid sequences were shared across subjects, a pattern suggesting private repertoires in all groups.

The source of this sequence is a female donor with HTLV-1-associated myelopathy (HAM/TSP). What was sequenced was CD4+ T cells from blood.

The CDR3: CASSLGNYYEQYF. CDR3 bases: TGTGCCAGCAGCTTAGGGAACTACTACGAGCAGTACTTC. This chain links TRBV7-2 with TRBJ2-7; no firm D call. Germline CDR1 reads SGHTA; CDR2 reads FQGNSA. This CDR3 region has 13 residues. Trimming shortened V by 1 base and J by 3 bases, and 7 bases separated the two germline ends. The full variable domain, with the rest looked up from reference TRBV7-2 and TRBJ2-7, is GAGVSQSPSNKVTEKGKDVELRCDPISGHTALYWYRQSLGQGLEFLIYFQGNSAPDKSGLPSDRFSAERTGGSVSTLTIQRTQQEDSAVYLCASSLGNYYEQYFGPGTRLTVT.